This TCR beta chain emerged from a study of cytomegalovirus exposure and HLA in healthy donors. Overall study: Earlier findings included roughly 100 million unique TCR beta sequences obtained from about 179 million T cells. The Caucasian-associated ancestry cluster held more than 80% of more than 350 genotyped donors.

As concerns this clone: Antigen: not known.

PCR employed 60 Vbeta and 13 Jbeta primers. Repertoires were generated with immunoSEQ multiplex PCR, while TCRdb's copy carries only in-frame clones and drops some. In the table there are 160,000 or so clones, approximately 88% of which are singletons. Germline assignment: CDR1 MGHRA and CDR2 YSYEKL. The CDR3 is 18 amino acids. V lost 1 base and J lost 4, with 22 bases in between. Study outcomes and limitations: Three of the chains that were CMV-associated were confirmed in vitro to be specific for CMV antigens. For cytomegalovirus status, the classifier reportedly gave diagnoses with high specificity and sensitivity.

The V and J genes are TRBV4-1 and TRBJ1-1, with a weak D call TRBD1 (6 bases). The source material was PBMCs. The TCR was taken from a woman between 18 and 29 years old in good health and CMV-seronegative. CDR3 coding DNA: TGCGCCAGCAGCCAAGTGAGTGGGTTTCAAGGGGGGGGCACTGAAGCTTTCTTT. It is translated as CASSQVSGFQGGGTEAFF.